What follows are 30 T cell receptor beta chains derived from one specimen sequenced in a study of T cell repertoires in cytomegalovirus infection. TCRdb ran MiXCR on the reads and lists one entry per CDR3 protein. The table has under 300,000 distinct CDR3 sequences, 9% to 15% seen once. Sequenced sample: PBMCs. Every receptor here comes from a human donor in good health (CMV status not recorded). Some clones in this sample may be carry-over from other donors' samples.

There are a few counts of this clonotype. V usage is TRBV5-1 and J usage is TRBJ2-5, with 8 bases identical to TRBD2. The trim removed 2 bases at V and 3 bases at J, leaving 3 bases unmatched. Per the germline V gene, CDR1 is SGHRS and CDR2 is YFSETQ. This CDR3 spans 14 amino acids. The CDR3: CASSFQAGEETQYF. The CDR3, as DNA: TGCGCCAGCAGCTTCCAAGCGGGAGAAGAGACCCAGTACTTC.

This clonotype was counted many times. This chain joins TRBV6-1 and TRBJ2-1; the D gene is possibly TRBD2 (5 bases). The V end was cut by 8 bases, the J end by 6 bases, with 14 bases between. The CDR3 has 13 residues. Germline lookup yields CDR1 MNHNS and CDR2 SASEGT. CDR3 sequence (DNA): TGTGCCAGCCAGGAGGAGGCCCCCAATGAGCAGTTCTTC. Translation gives CASQEEAPNEQFF.

This clonotype was detected a few times. The CDR3 nucleotides read TGCAGTGCCCCTTGGCCAGCGGGAGGGAGGGAGCAGTACTTC. The encoded protein is CSAPWPAGGREQYF. The chain employs TRBV20-1 and TRBJ2-7; 10 bases line up with TRBD2. Losses at the gene ends were 6 bases for V and 7 bases for J; bases not matched to a gene: 12. The CDR3 length is 14 residues. From germline, CDR1 is DFQATT and CDR2 SNEGSKA (reference sequence).

The chain employs TRBV6-2 or TRBV6-3 and TRBJ2-4, with TRBD2 as a possible D gene (6 bases). From germline, CDR1 is MNHEY and CDR2 SVGEGT. CDR3 length: 16 residues. Trimming pared 4 bases from V and 7 bases from J, leaving 20 bases between. This CDR3 is CASSSGRLARGNIQYF. The CDR3 nucleotides read TGTGCCAGCAGTTCCGGACGATTGGCTCGGGGGAACATTCAGTACTTC.

This clonotype was counted a few times. The chain carries TRBV28 and TRBJ2-1, with TRBD2 matching over 7 bases. The CDR3 contains 16 residues. V lost 4 bases, J lost 5 bases, and 11 bases stayed unmatched. Germline CDR1 is MDHEN and CDR2 is SYDVKM. The CDR3 here is CASSSTQLANHNEQFF. CDR3 nucleotide sequence: TGTGCCAGCAGTTCCACTCAACTAGCGAACCACAATGAGCAGTTCTTC. The whole variable domain, filled in from reference TRBV28 and TRBJ2-1, reads DVKVTQSSRYLVKRTGEKVFLECVQDMDHENMFWYRQDPGLGLRLIYFSYDVKMKEKGDIPEGYSVSREKKERFSLILESASTNQTSMYLCASSSTQLANHNEQFFGPGTRLTVL.

This clonotype was counted a few times. This chain connects TRBV20-1 to TRBJ2-7; 10 nucleotides line up with TRBD2. The junction had 2 bases not matched to a gene; V was cut back by 3 bases and J by 0 bases. The CDR3 is made up of 14 amino acids. Per the germline V gene, CDR1 is DFQATT and CDR2 is SNEGSKA (reference sequence). The CDR3 sequence is CSARSSGSSYEQYF. Written as DNA, the CDR3 is TGCAGTGCTAGGTCTAGCGGGAGCTCCTACGAGCAGTACTTC.

This clonotype was seen more than once but under ten times. The chain employs TRBV12-5 and TRBJ2-5; D is ambiguous. CDR3 length: 15 residues. CDR1 LGHNT and CDR2 FRNRAP come from the germline V gene. The ends were cut back, 0 bases at V and 2 bases at J, with 10 bases in the middle. CDR3 sequence (DNA): TGTGCTAGTGGTTTGGTACTGTCCGATCAAGAGACCCAGTACTTC. Its protein is CASGLVLSDQETQYF.

This clonotype was found many times. This chain connects TRBV7-2 to TRBJ2-1, with 12 bases lining up with TRBD2. Germline CDR1 reads SGHTA; CDR2 reads FQGNSA. There are 15 residues in the CDR3. The junction had 6 bases not matched to a gene; V was cut back by 7 bases and J by 5 bases. Here the CDR3 reads CASTPRLAGDNEQFF. The DNA of the CDR3 is TGTGCCAGCACCCCTCGACTAGCGGGGGACAATGAGCAGTTCTTC. Complete variable domain (other parts from reference TRBV7-2 and TRBJ2-1): GAGVSQSPSNKVTEKGKDVELRCDPISGHTALYWYRQSLGQGLEFLIYFQGNSAPDKSGLPSDRFSAERTGGSVSTLTIQRTQQEDSAVYLCASTPRLAGDNEQFFGPGTRLTVL.

The rearrangement links TRBV7-3 to TRBJ2-1; D is possibly TRBD1 (6 bases). CDR1 and CDR2 from the germline V gene are SGHTA and FQGTGA. This CDR3 spans 16 amino acids. Trimming shortened V by 2 bases and J by 5 bases, and 16 bases separated the two germline ends. For the CDR3, the DNA is TGTGCCAGCAGCTTAGAGGCTGGGGGCGGCGACAATGAGCAGTTCTTC. Translated: CASSLEAGGGDNEQFF.

This clonotype was detected ten times or more. This rearrangement joins TRBV5-1 to TRBJ2-1; tentative D call: TRBD2 (7 bases). V dropped 5 bases and J dropped 7 bases, with 13 bases sitting between them. CDR3 length equals 13 residues. Germline V gene lookup returns CDR1 SGHRS and CDR2 YFSETQ. The CDR3 sequence is CASRIEGGNEQFF. The CDR3 DNA follows: TGCGCCAGCAGAATTGAGGGGGGGAATGAGCAGTTCTTC.

V gene TRBV25-1 combines with J gene TRBJ2-5, with 7 bases aligning to TRBD1. The germline V gene has CDR1 MGHDK and CDR2 SYGVNS. CDR3 length: 14 residues. Unmatched junction bases numbered 9, after V lost 6 bases and J lost 5 bases. The CDR3 loop reads CASSKGGERETQYF. CDR3 DNA sequence: TGTGCCAGCAGCAAAGGGGGCGAGCGGGAGACCCAGTACTTC.

This clonotype was counted ten times or more. The chain employs TRBV10-3 and TRBJ2-5; D may correspond to TRBD1 or TRBD2 (5 bases each). V shed 2 bases and J shed 5 bases, with 9 bases lying between them. In germline, CDR1 is ENHRY, CDR2 SYGVKD. CDR3 size: 13 residues. The CDR3 protein is CAISEQGVETQYF. CDR3 DNA sequence: TGTGCCATCAGTGAGCAGGGAGTGGAGACCCAGTACTTC.

At least ten counts were recorded for this clonotype. The CDR3 coding sequence is TGTGCCAGCAGCTTAGTAGCGGGGGGGCTGAAGAAGACCCAGTACTTC. It yields the protein CASSLVAGGLKKTQYF. The rearrangement links TRBV7-2 to TRBJ2-5, with 11 bases aligning to TRBD2. V trimming: 1 base; J trimming: 6 bases; junction bases outside the gene matches: 7. Per the germline V gene, CDR1 is SGHTA and CDR2 is FQGNSA. The CDR3 consists of 16 residues. Full variable domain (missing parts from reference TRBV7-2 and TRBJ2-5): GAGVSQSPSNKVTEKGKDVELRCDPISGHTALYWYRQSLGQGLEFLIYFQGNSAPDKSGLPSDRFSAERTGGSVSTLTIQRTQQEDSAVYLCASSLVAGGLKKTQYFGPGTRLLVL.

This clonotype occurred many times. The chain employs TRBV7-2 and TRBJ2-3; D remains ambiguous. V shed 5 bases and J shed 0 bases, with 12 bases lying between them. Germline V CDR1 and CDR2: SGHTA, FQGNSA. The CDR3 covers 15 residues. The CDR3 region is CASSPVQVSTDTQYF. CDR3 DNA: TGTGCCAGCAGCCCCGTCCAGGTTAGCACAGATACGCAGTATTTT.

The J gene is TRBJ2-5, the V gene TRBV6-5; 8 nucleotides align to TRBD2. The CDR3 length is 14 residues. The germline gives CDR1 MNHEY, CDR2 SVGAGI. With 8 bases clipped from V and 4 bases from J, the junction kept 9 bases outside the gene matches. The CDR3 region has the DNA TGTGCCAGCCGTAGTGGCGGGAGGCGAGAGACCCAGTACTTC. Translated: CASRSGGRRETQYF.

This clonotype was observed a few times. The CDR3 nucleotides read TGTGCCAGCAGCTTAGTACTAGCGGGGGGCCAAGAGACCCAGTACTTC. Its translation is CASSLVLAGGQETQYF. The rearrangement joins TRBV7-3 to TRBJ2-5; 12 bases match TRBD2. V was pared by 2 bases and J by 1 base, with 2 bases of the junction left unmatched. The germline V gene has CDR1 SGHTA and CDR2 FQGTGA. The CDR3 consists of 16 residues.

About this clonotype itself: Given a much more abundant clone one base away, this may be a read error. DNA of the CDR3: TGTGCCAGTAGTCTAGACCTCCTGAGGTCCTACGAGCAGTACTTC. This codes for CASSLDLLRSYEQYF. J is TRBJ2-7 and V is TRBV19; unclear D gene. Per germline, CDR1 LNHDA and CDR2 SQIVND (reference sequence). This CDR3 contains 15 residues.

This clonotype was recorded many times. The chain has TRBV2 and TRBJ2-5; D might be TRBD2 (5 bases). Deletions cut 2 bases from V and 2 bases from J, with 12 bases between. This CDR3 comprises 15 residues. Germline assignment: CDR1 SNHLY and CDR2 FYNNEI. CDR3 region: CASSERSGRQETQYF. The CDR3 DNA follows: TGTGCCAGCAGTGAAAGGAGCGGACGTCAAGAGACCCAGTACTTC.

This clonotype appeared many times. The chain carries TRBV6-2 or TRBV6-3 and TRBJ1-2; D might be TRBD1 (5 bases). Germline V CDR1 and CDR2: MNHEY, SVGEGT. The length of the CDR3 is 15 residues. Deletions cut 0 bases from V and 0 bases from J, with 8 bases between. The CDR3 DNA follows: TGTGCCAGCAGTTACTCGAAGGGGACTAACTATGGCTACACCTTC. Translated: CASSYSKGTNYGYTF.

This clonotype came up a few times. This chain connects TRBV24-1 to TRBJ1-5, with 7 nucleotides matching TRBD1. This CDR3 region has 14 residues. Germline CDR1 reads KGHDR; CDR2 reads SFDVKD. Trimming removed 7 bases from V and 4 bases from J; junction bases left unmatched: 6. The CDR3 sequence: CATSLPGQNQPQHF. The CDR3 bases are TGTGCCACCAGCCTACCGGGACAGAATCAGCCCCAGCATTTT.

This clonotype was seen at least ten times. The chain has TRBV7-9 and TRBJ1-5, with 7 nucleotides matching TRBD1. Per germline, CDR1 SEHNR and CDR2 FQNEAQ (reference sequence). CDR3 length: 15 residues. The V gene end was trimmed by 1 base and the J gene end by 1 base; junction bases not matched to a gene: 1. CDR3 sequence: CASSLEGASNQPQHF. The CDR3 nucleotides are TGTGCCAGCAGCTTAGAGGGGGCGAGCAATCAGCCCCAGCATTTT.

This clonotype was observed at least ten times. The chain carries TRBV6-2 or TRBV6-3 and TRBJ2-5; D is uncertain. The germline CDR1 and CDR2 sequences are MNHEY and SVGEGT. The CDR3 length is 11 residues. V dropped 6 bases and J dropped 5 bases, with 7 bases sitting between them. In DNA, the CDR3 is TGTGCCAGCAGAGAGATGGAGACCCAGTACTTC. Translating it yields CASREMETQYF.

This clonotype was observed at least ten times. CDR3 sequence (DNA): TGTGCCAGCAGCTTGGCAGGTGGGGACTCAATTCCGCAGTATTTT. This codes for CASSLAGGDSIPQYF. This sequence joins TRBV5-4 and TRBJ2-3, with D maybe TRBD2 (6 bases). CDR1 is SGHNT and CDR2 is YYREEE in the germline V gene (reference sequence). The CDR3 runs 15 residues. V dropped 0 bases and J dropped 10 bases, with 18 bases sitting between them. The entire variable domain, with the rest obtained from reference TRBV5-4 and TRBJ2-3, is as follows: ETGVTQSPTHLIKTRGQQVTLRCSSQSGHNTVSWYQQALGQGPQFIFQYYREEENGRGNFPPRFSGLQFPNYSSELNVNALELDDSALYLCASSLAGGDSIPQYFGPGTRLTVL.

There are many counts of this clonotype. The chain carries TRBV2 and TRBJ1-2, with 7 positions matching TRBD1. Germline loops: CDR1 SNHLY, CDR2 FYNNEI. The V and J ends lost 5 bases and 8 bases, in that order; junction bases with no gene match: 8. The CDR3 spans 13 residues. The CDR3 DNA reads TGTGCCAGCAGTCTAAAACAGGGGTTCGGCTACACCTTC. The encoded protein is CASSLKQGFGYTF.

The table lists this clonotype with many counts. V usage is TRBV6-6 and J usage is TRBJ2-7; TRBD2 matches 8 bases. Germline-derived CDR1 and CDR2 are MNHNY and SVGAGI (reference sequence). V was clipped by 11 bases and J by 1 base; unmatched bases: 4. The length of the CDR3 is 12 residues. The CDR3 region has the DNA TGTGCCTCCGGGGGGGGATCCTACGAGCAGTACTTC. Residues: CASGGGSYEQYF.

The V and J genes are TRBV5-6 and TRBJ2-1, with a possible D match to TRBD1 (6 bases). V lost 3 bases and J 0 bases, leaving 16 bases between the germline ends. The CDR3 consists of 17 residues. CDR1 and CDR2 (germline): SGHDT, YYEEEE. CDR3 in amino acids: CASSWIRGLSSYNEQFF. The DNA for the CDR3 is TGTGCCAGCAGCTGGATCAGGGGTCTGAGCTCCTACAATGAGCAGTTCTTC.

This clonotype has a count of ten or more. The rearrangement joins TRBV7-2 to TRBJ1-2; 7 nucleotides line up with TRBD1. The CDR3 is made up of 14 amino acids. Germline loops: CDR1 SGHTA, CDR2 FQGNSA. V dropped 1 base and J dropped 5; count of bases not matched to a gene: 4. In DNA form, the CDR3 reads TGTGCCAGCAGCTTAGAGGGACAGTTTTATGGCTACACCTTC. Protein sequence: CASSLEGQFYGYTF.

This clonotype was found many times. The chain carries TRBV19 and TRBJ2-2, with no clear D. Germline V gives CDR1 LNHDA, CDR2 SQIVND (reference sequence). CDR3 length equals 13 residues. The V gene lost 5 bases and the J gene lost 7 bases, with 11 bases spanning the gap. CDR3 region: CASSPHWGGELFF. CDR3 DNA sequence: TGTGCCAGTAGTCCCCACTGGGGCGGGGAGCTGTTTTTT.

The genes are TRBV29-1 and TRBJ2-3; 9 bases align to TRBD2. This CDR3 is 13 amino acids long. The germline gives CDR1 SQVTM, CDR2 ANQGSEA. With V trimmed by 4 bases and J by 2 bases, 1 base remained unmatched. CDR3 region: CSVGLAVTDTQYF. The CDR3 DNA is TGCAGCGTTGGACTAGCGGTCACAGATACGCAGTATTTT.

This clonotype was seen at least ten times. V gene TRBV6-2 or TRBV6-3 combines with J gene TRBJ2-3; 9 bases fit TRBD2. CDR3 size: 13 residues. CDR1 and CDR2 (germline): MNHEY, SVGEGT. After removal of 4 bases from V and 10 bases from J, the junction contained 6 bases not matched to a gene. In DNA form, the CDR3 reads TGTGCCAGCAGTTCCTTAGCGGGGGAGGCGCAGTATTTT. This encodes CASSSLAGEAQYF.